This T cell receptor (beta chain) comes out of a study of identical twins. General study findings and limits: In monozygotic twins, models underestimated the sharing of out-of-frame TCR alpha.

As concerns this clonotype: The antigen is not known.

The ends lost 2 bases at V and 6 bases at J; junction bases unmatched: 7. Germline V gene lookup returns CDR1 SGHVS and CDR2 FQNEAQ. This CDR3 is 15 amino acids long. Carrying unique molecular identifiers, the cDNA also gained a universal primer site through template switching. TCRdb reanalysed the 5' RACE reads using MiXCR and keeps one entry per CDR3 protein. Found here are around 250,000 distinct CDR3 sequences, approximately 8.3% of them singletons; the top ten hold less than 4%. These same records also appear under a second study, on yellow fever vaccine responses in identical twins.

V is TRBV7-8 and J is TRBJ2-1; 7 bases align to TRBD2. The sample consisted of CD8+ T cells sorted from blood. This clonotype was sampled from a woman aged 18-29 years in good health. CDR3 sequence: CASSLRGGSRNEQFF. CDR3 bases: TGTGCCAGCAGCTTAAGAGGCGGGAGTCGCAATGAGCAGTTCTTC.